This TCR beta chain comes out of a study of shared clonotypes between healthy human individuals. The CDR3 has 13 amino acids. Germline V gene lookup returns CDR1 GTSNPN and CDR2 SVGIG (reference sequence). Trimming stripped 0 bases from V and 5 bases from J, with 10 bases between. A word on this clone: The antigen remains undetermined. Other nucleotide sequences in the sample specify the same CDR3.

The data were produced by immunoSEQ multiplex PCR, yet TCRdb's version contains in-frame clones alone and is incomplete. The sample lists just over 2,000,000 clones; 85% to 95% were seen once. Study-wide results and caveats: Memory subsets had estimated richness that was generally smaller than that of naive subsets.

The specimen sequenced was naive CD4+ T cells sorted from blood. Regarding subset: CD45RA+ positively selected. The sequence came from a man aged 18 to 30 in good health. The chain recombines TRBV30 with TRBJ1-2, with D unresolved. In DNA form, the CDR3 reads TGTGCCTGGAGTGTCCGGACGGAGTATGGCTACACCTTC. Translation: CAWSVRTEYGYTF.